The present TCR beta chain was sequenced within a study of beta chain features in type 1 diabetes listed by TCRdb under 2018. Concerning the study at large: Mean age, gender distribution, total cell number and subset yield did not differ between patients and healthy donors. A total of roughly 100 million sorted cells were examined across all samples, and a strong correlation was observed between cell number per subset and RNA yield. The study compared the TCRB repertoires of sorted circulating CD4+ T cell subsets in recently diagnosed type 1 diabetes patients with those in matched healthy donors. Whereas all 28 donors provided naive and central memory subsets, regulatory and stem cell-like memory subsets were isolated from just 8 patients and about 8 healthy donors.

The High Capacity cDNA Reverse Transcription Kit was used to reverse transcribe all of the isolated RNA, meaning that expressed TCRB transcripts were what got sequenced. Deep immunoSEQ sequencing was applied to naive, central memory and regulatory T cell samples, giving an average of roughly 3.5 million total reads per sample. Sorted cells were lysed in RLT buffer, and RNA was extracted using DNase-treated RNeasy Micro or Mini kits according to cell number. To prevent cross-contamination, every cell subset was processed on its own, while patient and healthy donor samples were processed together. The immunoSEQ multiplex PCR was used to amplify TCRB sequences from cDNA, generating 87-bp fragments that spanned the CDR3 region. Sequencing of the amplicons was done on the Illumina HiSeq platform. As for the authors' bioinformatics: PCR bias was corrected computationally using synthetic template baselines, and reads within Hamming distance 2 were collapsed, with unmergeable singletons discarded. Reads were aligned against IMGT so that V, D and J genes, CDR3 length and insertions or deletions at six rearrangement sites could be assigned. Within each subset, clonotype counts were normalized to the number of sorted cells before true diversity and Gini coefficients were calculated with the tcR R package. The overlap coefficient, calculated on TCRB nucleotide sequences, was used to quantify repertoire sharing. Out-of-frame TCRB sequences from naive cells were analyzed to stand in for the pre-selection repertoire. The table comes from immuneACCESS by way of TCRdb, which keeps in-frame sequences with V and J called. Part of the clones is missing from these tables; in studies checked, under half for an unresolved V gene and the rest for unknown reasons. V, J and clone size reflect that table, while D and trimming were determined from the DNA. The sample table records about 330,000 clones; about 11% of these occur just once. More than 0.015% of the sample goes to the ten largest clones.

Each donor gave one peripheral blood draw, averaging around 120 mL, which was collected into heparinised tubes. Using a panel that included CD45RO, CCR7, CD25, CD127, CD95 and CD27, naive, central memory, regulatory and stem cell-like memory CD4+ T cells were sorted on a BD FACSAria II. All sorted populations exceeded 98% purity. PBMCs were separated immediately by Lymphoprep density gradient centrifugation and were stained directly, without being cultured. Samples were stained and sorted in pairs, with one healthy donor and one patient per experiment, so that batch effects were minimized. Results the study describes overall, beyond this receptor: PCR might favor shorter templates, but patient and control samples were amplified and corrected together, so any skew would affect both groups equally. Type 1 diabetes patients showed a moderate but significant shortening of TCRB CDR3 length in all four CD4+ subsets. Because cDNA was sequenced instead of genomic DNA, highly expressing activated cells could be over-represented, though the groups showed no difference in activation or CD3 levels. Because small numbers of individuals were included in the HLA sub-analyses, any influence of HLA type on TCRB rearrangement was left unresolved. Patients with type 1 diabetes made fewer insertions and deleted more nucleotides at VDJ recombination sites, implying thymic rearrangement abnormalities. Naive, central memory and regulatory TCRB repertoires appeared more similar among patients than among healthy donors.

This clone was picked up a small number of times. It lacks a known antigen. It has no much larger one-base neighbor in the sample; base qualities were not kept. V has 4 bases trimmed and J has 3 bases trimmed; junction bases matching no gene number 8. CDR1 SGHNT and CDR2 YYREEE are derived from the germline V gene (reference sequence). The CDR3, cysteine through phenylalanine, is 15 amino acids long. The kept DNA is CDR3 alone, 45 bases in frame from the first base. The chain is assembled from TRBV5-4 and TRBJ2-7; 9 central bases correspond to TRBD1. This clonotype originated in a woman in her 30s in good health. What was sequenced was naive CD4+ T cells from blood. Per the publication, the cell subset or site label means: true naive CD4+ T cells. At the DNA level, the sequence is TGTGCCAGCAGCCCGGGGACAGGGTCTCACTACGAGCAGTACTTC. Its protein product is CASSPGTGSHYEQYF.